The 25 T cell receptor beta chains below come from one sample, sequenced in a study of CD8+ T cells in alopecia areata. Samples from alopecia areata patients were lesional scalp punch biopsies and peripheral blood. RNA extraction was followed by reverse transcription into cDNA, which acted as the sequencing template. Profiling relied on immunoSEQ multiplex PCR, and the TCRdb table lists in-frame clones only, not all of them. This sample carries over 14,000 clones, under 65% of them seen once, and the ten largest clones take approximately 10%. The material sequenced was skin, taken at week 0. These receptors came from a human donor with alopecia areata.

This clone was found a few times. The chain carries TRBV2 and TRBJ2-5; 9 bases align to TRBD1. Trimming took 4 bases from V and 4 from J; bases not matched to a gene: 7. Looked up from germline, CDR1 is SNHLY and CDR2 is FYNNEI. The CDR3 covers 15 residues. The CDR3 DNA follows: TGTGCCAGCAGTGCCACCAGGACAGGGGCAGAGACCCAGTACTTC. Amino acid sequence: CASSATRTGAETQYF.

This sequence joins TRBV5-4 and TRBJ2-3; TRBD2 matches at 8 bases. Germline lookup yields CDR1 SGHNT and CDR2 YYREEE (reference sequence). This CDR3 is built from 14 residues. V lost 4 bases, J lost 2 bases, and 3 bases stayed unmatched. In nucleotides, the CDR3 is TGTGCCAGCAGCAGCGGGGGACTCACAGATACGCAGTATTTT. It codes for CASSSGGLTDTQYF.

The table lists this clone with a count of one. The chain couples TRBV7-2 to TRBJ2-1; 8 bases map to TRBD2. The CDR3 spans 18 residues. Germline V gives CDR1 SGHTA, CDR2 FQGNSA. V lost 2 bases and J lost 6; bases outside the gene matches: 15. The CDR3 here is CASSLFPRGGANTNEQFF. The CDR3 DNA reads TGTGCCAGCAGCTTATTTCCCCGGGGGGGGGCCAACACCAATGAGCAGTTCTTC. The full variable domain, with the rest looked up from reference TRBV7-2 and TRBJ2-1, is GAGVSQSPSNKVTEKGKDVELRCDPISGHTALYWYRQSLGQGLEFLIYFQGNSAPDKSGLPSDRFSAERTGGSVSTLTIQRTQQEDSAVYLCASSLFPRGGANTNEQFFGPGTRLTVL.

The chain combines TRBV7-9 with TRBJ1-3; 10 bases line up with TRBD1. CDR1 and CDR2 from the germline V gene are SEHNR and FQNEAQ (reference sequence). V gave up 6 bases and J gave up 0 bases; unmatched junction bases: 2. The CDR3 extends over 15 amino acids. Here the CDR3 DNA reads TGTGCCAGCAGACGGGACAGGGGCTCTGGAAACACCATATATTTT. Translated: CASRRDRGSGNTIYF.

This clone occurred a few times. For the CDR3, the DNA is TGTGCCTGGAGAAGGCAGGGGGGTTACGAGCAGTACTTC. Its protein product is CAWRRQGGYEQYF. The rearrangement uses TRBV30 and TRBJ2-7; weak D call: TRBD1 (7 bases). This CDR3 has 13 amino acids. CDR1 is GTSNPN, CDR2 SVGIG, per germline (reference sequence). V lost 3 bases to trimming and J lost 4 bases, with 13 bases between them.

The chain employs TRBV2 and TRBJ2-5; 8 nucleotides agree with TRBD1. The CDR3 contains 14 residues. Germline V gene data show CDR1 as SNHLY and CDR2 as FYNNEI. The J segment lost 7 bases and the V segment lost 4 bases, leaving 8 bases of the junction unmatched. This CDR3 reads CASSGGQDGGTQYF. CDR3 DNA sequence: TGTGCCAGCAGTGGGGGACAGGATGGGGGGACCCAGTACTTC.

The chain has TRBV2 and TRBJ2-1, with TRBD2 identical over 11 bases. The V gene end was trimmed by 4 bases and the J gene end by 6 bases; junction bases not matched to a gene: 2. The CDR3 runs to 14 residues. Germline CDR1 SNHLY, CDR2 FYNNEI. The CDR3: CASSASGGTNEQFF. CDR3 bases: TGTGCCAGCAGTGCTAGCGGGGGGACCAATGAGCAGTTCTTC. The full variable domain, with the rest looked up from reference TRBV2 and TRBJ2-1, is EPEVTQTPSHQVTQMGQEVILRCVPISNHLYFYWYRQILGQKVEFLVSFYNNEISEKSEIFDDQFSVERPDGSNFTLKIRSTKLEDSAMYFCASSASGGTNEQFFGPGTRLTVL.

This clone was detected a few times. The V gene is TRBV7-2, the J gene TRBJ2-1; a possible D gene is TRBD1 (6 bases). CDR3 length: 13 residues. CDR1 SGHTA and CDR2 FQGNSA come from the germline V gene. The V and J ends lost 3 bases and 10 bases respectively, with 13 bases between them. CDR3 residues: CASSFLRGKEQFF. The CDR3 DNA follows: TGTGCCAGCAGCTTTCTCAGGGGCAAGGAGCAGTTCTTC. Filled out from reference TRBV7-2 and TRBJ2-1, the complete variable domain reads GAGVSQSPSNKVTEKGKDVELRCDPISGHTALYWYRQSLGQGLEFLIYFQGNSAPDKSGLPSDRFSAERTGGSVSTLTIQRTQQEDSAVYLCASSFLRGKEQFFGPGTRLTVL.

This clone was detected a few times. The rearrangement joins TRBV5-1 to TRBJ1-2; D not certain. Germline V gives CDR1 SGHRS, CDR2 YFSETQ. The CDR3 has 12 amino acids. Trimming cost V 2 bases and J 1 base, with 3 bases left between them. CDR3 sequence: CASSFDNYGYTF. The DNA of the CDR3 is TGCGCCAGCAGCTTTGATAACTATGGCTACACCTTC.

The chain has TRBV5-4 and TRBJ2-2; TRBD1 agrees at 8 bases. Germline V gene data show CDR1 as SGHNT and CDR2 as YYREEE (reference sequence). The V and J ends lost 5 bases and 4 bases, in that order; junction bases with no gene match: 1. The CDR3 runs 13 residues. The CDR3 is CASRQGATGELFF. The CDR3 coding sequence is TGTGCCAGCAGGCAGGGGGCCACCGGGGAGCTGTTTTTT.

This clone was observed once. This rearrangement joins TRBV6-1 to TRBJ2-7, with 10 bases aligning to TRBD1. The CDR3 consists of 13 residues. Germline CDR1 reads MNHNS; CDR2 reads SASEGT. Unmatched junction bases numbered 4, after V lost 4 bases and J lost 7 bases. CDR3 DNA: TGTGCCAGCAGTGGACAGGGGGCGCGTGAGCAGTACTTC. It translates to CASSGQGAREQYF.

CDR3 nucleotide sequence: TGTGCCAGCAGTTTAGGGGGATCCGGGGCCAACGTCCTGACTTTC. It is translated as CASSLGGSGANVLTF. This rearrangement joins TRBV28 to TRBJ2-6; D could derive from TRBD1 or TRBD2 (5 bases each). The CDR3 is 15 amino acids. Looked up from germline, CDR1 is MDHEN and CDR2 is SYDVKM. V gave up 2 bases and J gave up 4 bases, with 9 bases separating them.

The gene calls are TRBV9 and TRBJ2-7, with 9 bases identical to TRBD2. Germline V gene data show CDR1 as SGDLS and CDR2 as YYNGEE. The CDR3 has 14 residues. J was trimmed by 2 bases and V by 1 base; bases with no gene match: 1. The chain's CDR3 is CASSVRGGAYEQYF. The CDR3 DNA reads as TGTGCCAGCAGCGTACGCGGGGGGGCCTACGAGCAGTACTTC.

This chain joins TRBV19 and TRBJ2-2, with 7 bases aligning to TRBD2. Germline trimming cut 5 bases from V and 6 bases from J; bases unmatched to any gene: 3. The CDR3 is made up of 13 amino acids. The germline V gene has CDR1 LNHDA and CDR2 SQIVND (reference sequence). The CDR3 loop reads CASSLTSAGELFF. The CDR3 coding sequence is TGTGCCAGTAGTCTTACTAGCGCCGGGGAGCTGTTTTTT.

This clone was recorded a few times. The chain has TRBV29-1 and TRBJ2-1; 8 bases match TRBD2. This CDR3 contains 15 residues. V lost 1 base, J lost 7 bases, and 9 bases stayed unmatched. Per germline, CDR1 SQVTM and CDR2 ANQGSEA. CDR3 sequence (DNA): TGCAGCGTTGAAGCTATCGGGGGGGCGATGAATGAGCAGTTCTTC. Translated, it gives CSVEAIGGAMNEQFF.

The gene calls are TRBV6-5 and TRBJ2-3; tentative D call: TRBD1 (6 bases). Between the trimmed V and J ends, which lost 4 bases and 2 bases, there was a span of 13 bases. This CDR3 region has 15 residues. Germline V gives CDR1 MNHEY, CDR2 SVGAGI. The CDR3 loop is CASSSYRDPTDTQYF. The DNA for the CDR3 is TGTGCCAGCAGTTCCTACAGGGACCCCACAGATACGCAGTATTTT.

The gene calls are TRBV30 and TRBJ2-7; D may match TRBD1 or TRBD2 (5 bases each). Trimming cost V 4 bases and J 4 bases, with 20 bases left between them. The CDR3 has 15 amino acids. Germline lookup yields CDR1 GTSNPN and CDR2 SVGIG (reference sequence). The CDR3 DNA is TGTGCCTGGACCTCAAGCCGGGACGGTATGTACGAGCAGTACTTC. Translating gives CAWTSSRDGMYEQYF.

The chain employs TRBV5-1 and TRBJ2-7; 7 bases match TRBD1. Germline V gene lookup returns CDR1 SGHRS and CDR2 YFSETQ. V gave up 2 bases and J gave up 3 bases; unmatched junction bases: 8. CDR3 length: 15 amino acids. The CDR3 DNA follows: TGCGCCAGCAGCTTCATGGTGGGACAGAGCTACGAGCAGTACTTC. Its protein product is CASSFMVGQSYEQYF.

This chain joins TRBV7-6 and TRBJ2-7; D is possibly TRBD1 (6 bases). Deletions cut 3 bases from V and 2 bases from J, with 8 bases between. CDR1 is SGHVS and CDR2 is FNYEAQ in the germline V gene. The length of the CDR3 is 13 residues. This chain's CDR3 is CASSFAGAYEQYF. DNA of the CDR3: TGTGCCAGCAGCTTTGCAGGGGCCTACGAGCAGTACTTC.

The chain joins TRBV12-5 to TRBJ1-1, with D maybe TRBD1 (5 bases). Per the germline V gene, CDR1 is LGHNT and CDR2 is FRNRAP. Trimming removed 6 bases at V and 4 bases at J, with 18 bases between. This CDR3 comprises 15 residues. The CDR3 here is CASGTGFQGATEAFF. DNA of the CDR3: TGTGCTAGTGGGACTGGATTCCAAGGGGCCACTGAAGCTTTCTTT.

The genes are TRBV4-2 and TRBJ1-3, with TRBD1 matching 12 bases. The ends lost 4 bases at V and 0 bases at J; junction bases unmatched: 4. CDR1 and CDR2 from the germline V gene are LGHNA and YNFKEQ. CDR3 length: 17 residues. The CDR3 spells CASSPGTGGFSGNTIYF. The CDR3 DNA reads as TGTGCCAGCAGCCCGGGGACAGGGGGCTTCTCTGGAAACACCATATATTTT.

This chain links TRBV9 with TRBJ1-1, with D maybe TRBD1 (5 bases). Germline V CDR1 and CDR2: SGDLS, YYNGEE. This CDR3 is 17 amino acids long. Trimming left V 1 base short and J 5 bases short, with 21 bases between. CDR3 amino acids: CASSVIGADEGLTEAFF. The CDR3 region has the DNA TGTGCCAGCAGCGTAATAGGGGCAGACGAGGGTTTGACTGAAGCTTTCTTT.

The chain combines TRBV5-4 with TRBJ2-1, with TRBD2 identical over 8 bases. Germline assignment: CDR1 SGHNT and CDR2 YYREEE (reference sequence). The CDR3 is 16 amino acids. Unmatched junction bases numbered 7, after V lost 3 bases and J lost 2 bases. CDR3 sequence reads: CASSSSAGGPYNEQFF. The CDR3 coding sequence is TGTGCCAGCAGCTCCTCGGCGGGGGGCCCCTACAATGAGCAGTTCTTC.

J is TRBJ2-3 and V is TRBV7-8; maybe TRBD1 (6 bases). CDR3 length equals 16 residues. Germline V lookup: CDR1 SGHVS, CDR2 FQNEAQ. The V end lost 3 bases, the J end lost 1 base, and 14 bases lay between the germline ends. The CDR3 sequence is CASSFTGRRGTDTQYF. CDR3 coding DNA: TGTGCCAGCAGCTTCACAGGGCGTCGGGGCACAGATACGCAGTATTTT.

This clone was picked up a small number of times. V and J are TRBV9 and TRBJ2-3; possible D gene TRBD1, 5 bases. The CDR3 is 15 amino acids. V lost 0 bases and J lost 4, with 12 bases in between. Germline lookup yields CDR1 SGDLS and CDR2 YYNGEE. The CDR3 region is CASSVVGAGPDTQYF. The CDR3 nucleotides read TGTGCCAGCAGCGTAGTAGGGGCAGGGCCAGATACGCAGTATTTT.